Listed below are T cell receptor beta chains from one sample, sequenced in a study of blood T cell repertoires in COVID-19. Sequencing used immunoSEQ multiplex PCR; TCRdb keeps in-frame clones, though not all of them. The repertoire has around 100,000 clones, almost 90% of them found once; the top ten carry about 4.6%. The sample consisted of peripheral blood. These TCRs come from a human donor in a cohort sampled during active COVID-19. Each CDR3 is given with its conserved first and last residue. The D gene is left open where the match is weak. Size tells how often a clone was seen (once, few, many) or the class of an expanded clone, and some rows leave it out.

TRBV11-2	-	TRBJ2-7	-	CASSLQMGGGSYEQYF	TGTGCCAGCAGCCTACAAATGGGAGGGGGCTCCTACGAGCAGTACTTC
TRBV18	-	TRBJ2-7	few	CASSLFRLESHYEQYF	TGTGCCAGCTCCCTCTTTAGGCTAGAATCCCATTACGAGCAGTACTTC
TRBV28	TRBD2	TRBJ2-7	-	CASSWGGGYEQYF	TGTGCCAGCAGTTGGGGGGGAGGCTACGAGCAGTACTTC
TRBV12-3/TRBV12-4	-	TRBJ2-7	-	CASSPGSEQYF	TGTGCCAGCAGCCCGGGTTCCGAGCAGTACTTC
TRBV5-6	-	TRBJ1-2	once	CASSLGSPNYGYTF	TGTGCCAGCAGCTTGGGTAGTCCTAACTATGGCTACACCTTC
TRBV30	-	TRBJ2-1	-	CAWSENHNEQFF	TGTGCCTGGTCCGAGAACCACAATGAGCAGTTCTTC
TRBV19	-	TRBJ2-1	-	CASSIAPHYNEQFF	TGTGCCAGTAGTATAGCCCCACATTACAATGAGCAGTTCTTC
TRBV7-3	-	TRBJ1-2	-	CASSPSGNYGYTF	TGTGCCAGCAGCCCTTCAGGGAACTATGGCTACACCTTC
TRBV10-3	TRBD2	TRBJ2-6	-	CAISPGSGRSGANVLTF	TGTGCCATCAGTCCAGGTAGCGGGAGGTCCGGGGCCAACGTCCTGACTTTC
TRBV7-2	TRBD1	TRBJ2-7	-	CASSTGGTSYEQYF	TGTGCCAGCAGCACAGGGGGTACCTCCTACGAGCAGTACTTC
TRBV6-5	-	TRBJ2-7	-	CASSPVYEQYF	TGTGCCAGCAGCCCAGTCTACGAGCAGTACTTC
TRBV28	-	TRBJ1-4	once	CASSFAGVTNEKLFF	TGTGCCAGCAGTTTTGCAGGGGTTACTAATGAAAAACTGTTTTTT
TRBV29-1	TRBD1	TRBJ2-7	-	CSGCWTGGVQYF	TGCAGCGGGTGCTGGACAGGGGGCGTGCAGTACTTC
TRBV6-5	TRBD2	TRBJ2-7	-	CASSRTSGYEQYF	TGTGCCAGCAGCAGAACTAGCGGGTACGAGCAGTACTTC
TRBV29-1	-	TRBJ1-3	-	CSAPNTAGRKVGNTIYF	TGCAGCGCCCCCAACACGGCGGGGCGAAAGGTTGGAAACACCATATATTTT
TRBV28	TRBD2	TRBJ2-5	-	CASSPGLAGGRETQYF	TGTGCCAGCAGTCCAGGACTAGCGGGAGGAAGGGAGACCCAGTACTTC
TRBV5-7	TRBD1	TRBJ2-7	-	CASSFGTAPSEQYF	TGTGCCAGCAGCTTCGGGACAGCACCTTCCGAGCAGTACTTC
TRBV7-9	TRBD1	TRBJ1-5	-	CASSLGTGGGNQPQHF	TGTGCCAGCAGCTTAGGGACAGGGGGAGGCAATCAGCCCCAGCATTTT
TRBV4-1	TRBD2	TRBJ2-4	-	CASSVAGGDIQYF	TGCGCCAGCAGCGTAGCGGGAGGGGACATTCAGTACTTC
TRBV7-2	-	TRBJ2-7	-	CASSLESISYEQYF	TGTGCCAGCAGCTTAGAGAGCATATCCTACGAGCAGTACTTC
TRBV5-4	-	TRBJ2-1	-	CASRTGGSYNEQFF	TGTGCCAGCCGGACCGGGGGCTCCTACAATGAGCAGTTCTTC
TRBV4-1	TRBD2	TRBJ2-7	once	CASSQASGSIYEQYF	TGCGCCAGCAGCCAAGCTAGCGGGAGTATCTACGAGCAGTACTTC
TRBV6-2/TRBV6-3	-	TRBJ2-1	-	CASSYTKGALHRDEQFF	TGTGCCAGCAGTTACACCAAAGGGGCACTACATAGGGATGAGCAGTTCTTC
TRBV2	TRBD1	TRBJ2-1	-	CASSKGTGLVAEQFF	TGTGCCAGCAGCAAAGGGACAGGGCTAGTGGCTGAGCAGTTCTTC
TRBV5-1	TRBD2	TRBJ2-1	-	CASSPGTSGVSSYNEQFF	TGCGCCAGCAGCCCAGGGACTAGCGGGGTAAGCTCCTACAATGAGCAGTTCTTC
TRBV4-2	-	TRBJ1-3	-	CASSQDQGSQNTIYF	TGTGCCAGCAGCCAAGATCAGGGGTCACAAAACACCATATATTTT
TRBV12-3/TRBV12-4	-	TRBJ2-2	-	CASSPQYGELFF	TGTGCCAGCAGCCCGCAGTACGGGGAGCTGTTTTTT
TRBV4-1	TRBD2	TRBJ2-7	-	CASSRERLAGGYEQYF	TGCGCCAGCAGCCGCGAGAGACTAGCGGGAGGCTACGAGCAGTACTTC
TRBV3-1/TRBV3-2	TRBD2	TRBJ2-1	-	CASRASGSSYNEQFF	TGTGCCAGCAGAGCTAGCGGGAGCTCCTACAATGAGCAGTTCTTC
TRBV15	TRBD1	TRBJ1-2	-	CATSREQGNNYGYTF	TGTGCCACCAGCAGAGAACAGGGGAATAACTATGGCTACACCTTC
TRBV18	-	TRBJ2-5	-	CASSPPATAMETQYF	TGTGCCAGCTCACCACCTGCTACCGCTATGGAGACCCAGTACTTC
TRBV12-3/TRBV12-4	TRBD1	TRBJ1-2	few	CASTLDRVGGYTF	TGTGCCAGCACCCTCGACAGGGTTGGCGGCTACACCTTC
TRBV11-2	-	TRBJ1-4	-	CASSLVREKLFF	TGTGCCAGCAGCTTAGTGCGGGAAAAACTGTTTTTT
TRBV6-5	-	TRBJ2-1	-	CASSKQGIDEQFF	TGTGCCAGCAGTAAGCAGGGTATCGATGAGCAGTTCTTC
TRBV10-3	TRBD2	TRBJ2-7	-	CAISREVTYEQYF	TGTGCCATCAGCCGGGAGGTTACCTACGAGCAGTACTTC
TRBV24-1	TRBD1	TRBJ2-4	-	CATSDPTGQKNIQYF	TGTGCCACCAGTGACCCGACGGGACAGAAAAACATTCAGTACTTC
TRBV7-9	TRBD1	TRBJ1-1	few	CASSFQGQTQNTEAFF	TGTGCCAGCAGCTTTCAGGGACAGACGCAGAACACTGAAGCTTTCTTT
TRBV7-7	-	TRBJ2-7	few	CASSLGREYEQYF	TGTGCTAGCAGCTTGGGTCGGGAATACGAGCAGTACTTC
TRBV27	-	TRBJ2-1	-	CASSLFAAGAYNEQFF	TGTGCCAGCAGTTTATTCGCGGCAGGGGCTTACAATGAGCAGTTCTTC
TRBV28	TRBD2	TRBJ2-7	-	CASLPSGSIGYEQYF	TGTGCCAGCCTCCCTAGCGGGAGTATAGGCTACGAGCAGTACTTC
TRBV28	TRBD1	TRBJ1-2	-	CASSFPRTGRNYGYTF	TGTGCCAGCAGTTTTCCCCGGACAGGGCGAAACTATGGCTACACCTTC
TRBV5-1	-	TRBJ1-2	-	CASSLNTNDGYTF	TGCGCCAGCAGCTTGAACACCAACGATGGCTACACCTTC
TRBV7-9	-	TRBJ2-3	-	CASSPLFRGGGTDTQYF	TGTGCCAGCAGCCCTCTATTCAGGGGAGGGGGCACAGATACGCAGTATTTT
TRBV3-1/TRBV3-2	-	TRBJ2-3	once	CASSPLPPGASTDTQYF	TGTGCCAGCAGTCCCTTACCCCCAGGGGCTAGCACAGATACGCAGTATTTT
TRBV9	-	TRBJ1-1	-	CASSVAPVEARDTEAFF	TGTGCCAGCAGCGTAGCCCCCGTGGAGGCTCGGGACACTGAAGCTTTCTTT
TRBV7-7	TRBD1	TRBJ1-5	-	CASSSDRSDRGGSQSYFPQHF	TGTGCCAGCAGCTCGGATCGATCGGACAGGGGTGGAAGTCAATCTTATTTTCCCCAGCATTTT
TRBV6-5	TRBD1	TRBJ2-2	once	CASRAGTGRTGELFF	TGTGCCAGTCGAGCCGGGACAGGGAGAACCGGGGAGCTGTTTTTT
TRBV6-6	-	TRBJ2-7	once	CASSYGGVREQYF	TGTGCCAGCAGTTATGGCGGGGTACGAGAGCAGTACTTC
TRBV28	-	TRBJ2-4	-	CASSLVLGGRNVQYF	TGTGCCAGCAGTTTAGTCCTGGGTGGGCGTAATGTTCAGTACTTC
TRBV5-6	-	TRBJ1-2	-	CASSRDRSYGYTF	TGTGCCAGCAGCCGAGACAGGTCCTATGGCTACACCTTC
TRBV3-1/TRBV3-2	-	TRBJ2-4	-	CASSHLTGVGRPVAKNIQYF	TGTGCCAGCAGCCACCTAACCGGGGTGGGGAGACCTGTAGCCAAAAACATTCAGTACTTC
TRBV7-9	TRBD1	TRBJ2-7	few	CASSHPDRGSYEQYF	TGTGCCAGCAGCCACCCTGACAGGGGGTCTTACGAGCAGTACTTC
TRBV7-2	TRBD2	TRBJ2-3	-	CASSFAGLAGGPKDTQYF	TGTGCCAGCAGCTTTGCGGGACTAGCGGGAGGGCCGAAAGATACGCAGTATTTT
TRBV5-1	-	TRBJ2-7	-	CASSLGGDGLEQYF	TGCGCCAGCAGCTTAGGGGGGGATGGACTCGAGCAGTACTTC
TRBV12-3/TRBV12-4	-	TRBJ2-7	-	CATGKAGSYEQYF	TGTGCCACCGGGAAGGCGGGATCCTACGAGCAGTACTTC
TRBV18	-	TRBJ2-7	-	CASSPQGTGTLYYEQYF	TGTGCCAGCTCACCCCAAGGAACAGGAACCTTGTACTACGAGCAGTACTTC
TRBV27	-	TRBJ2-2	-	CASRRTGELFF	TGTGCCAGCAGGCGCACCGGGGAGCTGTTTTTT